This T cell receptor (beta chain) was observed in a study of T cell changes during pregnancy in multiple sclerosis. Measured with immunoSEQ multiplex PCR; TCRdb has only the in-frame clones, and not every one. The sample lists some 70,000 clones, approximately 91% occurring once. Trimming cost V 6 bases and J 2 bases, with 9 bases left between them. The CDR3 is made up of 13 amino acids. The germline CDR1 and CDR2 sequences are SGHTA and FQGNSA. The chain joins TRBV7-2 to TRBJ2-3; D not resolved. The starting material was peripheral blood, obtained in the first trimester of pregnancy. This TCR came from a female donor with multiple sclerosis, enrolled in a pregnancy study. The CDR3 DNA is TGTGCCAGCAGAGACTCAAACACAGATACGCAGTATTTT. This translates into CASRDSNTDTQYF.